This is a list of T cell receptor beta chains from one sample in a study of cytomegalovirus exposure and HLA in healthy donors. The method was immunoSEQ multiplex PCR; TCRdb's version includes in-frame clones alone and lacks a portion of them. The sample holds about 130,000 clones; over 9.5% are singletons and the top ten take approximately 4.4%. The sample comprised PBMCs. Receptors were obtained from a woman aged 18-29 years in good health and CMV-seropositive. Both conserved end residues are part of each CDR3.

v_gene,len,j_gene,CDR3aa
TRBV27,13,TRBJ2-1,CATSGLADNEQFF
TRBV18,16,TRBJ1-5,CASSPRQGSSNQPQHF
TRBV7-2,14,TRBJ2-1,CASSFRANARAQFF
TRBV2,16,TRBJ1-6,CASSEALGQGNSPLHF
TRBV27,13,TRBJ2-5,CASTKRAGETQYF
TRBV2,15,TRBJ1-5,CASSVGQGENQPQHF
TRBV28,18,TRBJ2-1,CASSLLSEGLTSGNEQFF
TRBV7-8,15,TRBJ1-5,CASSLVDSNNQPQHF
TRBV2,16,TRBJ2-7,CASSPPTSGATYEQYF
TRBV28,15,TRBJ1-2,CASSLTQGLYYGYTF
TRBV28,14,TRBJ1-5,CASQGPSFNQPQHF
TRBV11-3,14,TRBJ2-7,CASSFKRQYYEQYF
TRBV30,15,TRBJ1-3,CAWSSTGQGGNTIYF
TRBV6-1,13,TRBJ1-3,CASRDRVGNTIYF
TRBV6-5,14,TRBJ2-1,CASTSSGRAYEQFF
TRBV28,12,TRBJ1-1,CASRPGQTEAFF
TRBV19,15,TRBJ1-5,CASKVGQGPNQPQHF
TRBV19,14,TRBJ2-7,CASSLTGISYEQYF
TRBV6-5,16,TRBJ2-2,CASSYWSGSVTGELFF
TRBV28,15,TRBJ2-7,CASSLGPVLGYEQYF
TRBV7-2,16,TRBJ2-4,CASSKTMDSTKNIQYF
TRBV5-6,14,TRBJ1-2,CASSLAGGGSGYTF
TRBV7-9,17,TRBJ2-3,CASSLGEGLTRTDTQYF
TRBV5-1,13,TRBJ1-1,CASTDSLNTEAFF
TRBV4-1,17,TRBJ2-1,CASSQAPPLDSFNEQFF
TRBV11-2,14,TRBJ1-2,CASSHSTGNYGYTF
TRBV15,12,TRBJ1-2,CATSRDEYGYTF
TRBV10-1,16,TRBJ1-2,CASSDQRTGVVGGYTF
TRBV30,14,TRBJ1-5,CAWSVDSHNQPQHF
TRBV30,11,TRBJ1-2,CAWPHSYGYTF
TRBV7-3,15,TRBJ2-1,CASSQLRGTYNEQFF
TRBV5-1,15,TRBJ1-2,CASSLGTGGLYGYTF
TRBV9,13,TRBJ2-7,CASSVAVSYEQYF
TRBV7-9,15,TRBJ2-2,CASSTKTSGTGELFF
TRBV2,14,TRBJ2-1,CATVERVTYNEQFF
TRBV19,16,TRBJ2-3,CASSTTSGIPLRTQYF
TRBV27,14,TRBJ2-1,CASQLAGGYNEQFF
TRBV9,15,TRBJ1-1,CASSVHDQGHTEAFF
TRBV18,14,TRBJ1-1,CASSLGQAPTEAFF
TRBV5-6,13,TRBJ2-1,CASSPGTGNEQFF
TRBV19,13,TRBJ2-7,CATAPGLGGEQYF
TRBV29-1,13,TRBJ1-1,CSATGSTNTEAFF
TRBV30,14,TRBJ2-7,CAWSVSLRDYEQYF
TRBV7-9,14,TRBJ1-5,CASSLPGDGHSQHF
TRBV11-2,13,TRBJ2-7,CASSTGHTYEQYF
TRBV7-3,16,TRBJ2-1,CASSIGTGGNHNEQFF
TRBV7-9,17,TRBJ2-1,CASSLGGGLAGYNEQFF
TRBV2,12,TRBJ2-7,CASSVAGHEQYF
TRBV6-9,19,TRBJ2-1,CAVTSRAGGHLSSYNEQFF
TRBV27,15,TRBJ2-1,CASSLGGSSYNEQFF
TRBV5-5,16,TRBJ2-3,CASSLFTGVGTDTQYF
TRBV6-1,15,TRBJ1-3,CASSERNGGVGTIYF
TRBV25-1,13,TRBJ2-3,CASSGPGGDTQYF